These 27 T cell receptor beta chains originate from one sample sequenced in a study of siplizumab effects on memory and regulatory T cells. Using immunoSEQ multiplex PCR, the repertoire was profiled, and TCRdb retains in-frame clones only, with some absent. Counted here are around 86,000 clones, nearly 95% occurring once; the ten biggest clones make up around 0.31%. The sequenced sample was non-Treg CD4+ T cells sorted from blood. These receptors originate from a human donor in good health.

CDR3 in DNA: TGTGCCAGCAGCCAAGATATGAATTATCGGGATACGCAGTATTTT. Translated: CASSQDMNYRDTQYF. The chain combines TRBV4-2 with TRBJ2-3; D remains ambiguous. Per the germline V gene, CDR1 is LGHNA and CDR2 is YNFKEQ. Trimming pared 0 bases from V and 6 bases from J, leaving 13 bases between. The CDR3 is 15 amino acids.

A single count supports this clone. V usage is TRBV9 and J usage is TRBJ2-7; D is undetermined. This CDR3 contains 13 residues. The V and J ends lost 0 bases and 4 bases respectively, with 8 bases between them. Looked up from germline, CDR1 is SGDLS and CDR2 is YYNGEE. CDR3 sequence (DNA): TGTGCCAGCAGCGTAGGTCCGGGTTACGAGCAGTACTTC. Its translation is CASSVGPGYEQYF.

The chain's CDR3 is CASRARLVSHEQYF. The CDR3 DNA is TGTGCCAGCAGAGCTAGACTAGTTTCCCACGAGCAGTACTTC. The rearrangement joins TRBV6-5 to TRBJ2-5; tentatively, D is TRBD2 (6 bases). The better agreement between TRBJ2-7 and the DNA end casts doubt on the J call. The CDR3 loop spans 14 amino acids. Looked up from germline, CDR1 is MNHEY and CDR2 is SVGAGI.

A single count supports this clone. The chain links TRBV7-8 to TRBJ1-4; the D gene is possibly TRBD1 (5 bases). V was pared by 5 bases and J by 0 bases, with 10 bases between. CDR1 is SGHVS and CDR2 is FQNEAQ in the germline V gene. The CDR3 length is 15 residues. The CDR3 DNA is TGTGCCAGCAGCGCGTGGGGGGCAACTAATGAAAAACTGTTTTTT. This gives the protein CASSAWGATNEKLFF.

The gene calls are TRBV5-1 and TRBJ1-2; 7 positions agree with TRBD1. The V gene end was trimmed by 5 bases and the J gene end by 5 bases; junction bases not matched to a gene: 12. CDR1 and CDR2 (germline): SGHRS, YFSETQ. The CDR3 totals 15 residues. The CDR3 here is CASSPIQGDYYGYTF. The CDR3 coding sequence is TGCGCCAGCAGTCCAATTCAGGGGGATTATTATGGCTACACCTTC.

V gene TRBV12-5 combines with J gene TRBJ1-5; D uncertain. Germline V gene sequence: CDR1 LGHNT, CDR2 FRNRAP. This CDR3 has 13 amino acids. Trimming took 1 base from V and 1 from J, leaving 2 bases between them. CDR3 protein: CASGLESNQPQHF. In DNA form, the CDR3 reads TGTGCTAGTGGTTTGGAAAGCAATCAGCCCCAGCATTTT.

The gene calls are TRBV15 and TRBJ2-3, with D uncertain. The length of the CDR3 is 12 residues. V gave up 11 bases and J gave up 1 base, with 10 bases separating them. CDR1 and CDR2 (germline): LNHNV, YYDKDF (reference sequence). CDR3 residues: CAGSRGTDTQYF. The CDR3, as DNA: TGTGCCGGTAGCCGGGGCACAGATACGCAGTATTTT.

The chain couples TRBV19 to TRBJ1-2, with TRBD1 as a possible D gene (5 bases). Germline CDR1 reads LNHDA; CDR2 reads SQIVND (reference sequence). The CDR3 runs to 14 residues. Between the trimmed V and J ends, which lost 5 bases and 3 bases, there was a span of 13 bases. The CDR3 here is CASSWGGIDYGYTF. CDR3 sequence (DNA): TGTGCCAGTAGTTGGGGCGGTATCGACTATGGCTACACCTTC.

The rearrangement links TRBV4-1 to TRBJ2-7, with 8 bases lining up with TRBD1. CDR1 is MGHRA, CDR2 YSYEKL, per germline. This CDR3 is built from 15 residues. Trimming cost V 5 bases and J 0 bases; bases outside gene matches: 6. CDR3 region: CASSVEGQASYEQYF. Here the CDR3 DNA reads TGCGCCAGCAGCGTCGAGGGACAGGCCTCCTACGAGCAGTACTTC.

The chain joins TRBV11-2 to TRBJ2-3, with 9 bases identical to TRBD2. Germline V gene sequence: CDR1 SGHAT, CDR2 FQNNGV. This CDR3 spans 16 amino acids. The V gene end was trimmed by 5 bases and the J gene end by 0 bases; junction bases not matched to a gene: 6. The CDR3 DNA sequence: TGTGCCAGCAGCCCCAGACTAGCGGATAGCACAGATACGCAGTATTTT. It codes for CASSPRLADSTDTQYF.

The CDR3 region is CASSPPSATYEQYF. The DNA of the CDR3 is TGTGCCAGCTCACCACCGTCAGCGACCTACGAGCAGTACTTC. J is TRBJ2-7 and V is TRBV18; D gene unclear. V was trimmed by 0 bases and J by 2 bases, leaving 8 bases between them. This CDR3 spans 14 amino acids. Germline V gene lookup returns CDR1 KGHSH and CDR2 LQKENI.

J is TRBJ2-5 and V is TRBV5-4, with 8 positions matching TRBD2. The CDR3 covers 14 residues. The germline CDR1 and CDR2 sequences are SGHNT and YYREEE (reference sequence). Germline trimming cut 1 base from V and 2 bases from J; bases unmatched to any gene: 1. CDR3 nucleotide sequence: TGTGCCAGCAGCTTGTCGGGGGGGCAAGAGACCCAGTACTTC. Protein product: CASSLSGGQETQYF.

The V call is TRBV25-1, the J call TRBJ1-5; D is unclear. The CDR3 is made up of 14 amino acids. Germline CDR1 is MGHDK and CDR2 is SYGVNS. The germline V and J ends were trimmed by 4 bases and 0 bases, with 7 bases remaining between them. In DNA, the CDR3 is TGTGCCAGCAGTGGCAGTTATAGCAATCAGCCCCAGCATTTT. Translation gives CASSGSYSNQPQHF.

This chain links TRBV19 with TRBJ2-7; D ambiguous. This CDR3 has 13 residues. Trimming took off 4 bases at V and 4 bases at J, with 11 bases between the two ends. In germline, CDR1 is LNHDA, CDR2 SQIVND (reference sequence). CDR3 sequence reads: CASSSGGGYEQYF. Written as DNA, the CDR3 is TGTGCCAGTAGTAGCGGTGGTGGGTACGAGCAGTACTTC.

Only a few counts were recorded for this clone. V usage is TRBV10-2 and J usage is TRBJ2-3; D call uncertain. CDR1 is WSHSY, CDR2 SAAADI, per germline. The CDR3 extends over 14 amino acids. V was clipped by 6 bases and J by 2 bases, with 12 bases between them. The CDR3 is CASSTGRDTDTQYF. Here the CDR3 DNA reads TGCGCCAGCAGCACTGGACGAGACACAGATACGCAGTATTTT.

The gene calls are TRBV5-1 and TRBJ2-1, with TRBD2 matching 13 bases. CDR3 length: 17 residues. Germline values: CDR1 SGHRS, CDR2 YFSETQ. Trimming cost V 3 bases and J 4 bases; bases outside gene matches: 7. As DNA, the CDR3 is TGCGCCAGCAGCTCGGGACTAGCGGGGAGGGAGTACAATGAGCAGTTCTTC. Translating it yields CASSSGLAGREYNEQFF.

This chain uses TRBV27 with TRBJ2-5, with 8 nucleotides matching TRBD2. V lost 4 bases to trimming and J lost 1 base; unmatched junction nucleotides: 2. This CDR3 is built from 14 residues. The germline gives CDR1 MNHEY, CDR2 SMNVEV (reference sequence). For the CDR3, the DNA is TGTGCCAGCAGTTCACTAGCGGCCCAAGAGACCCAGTACTTC. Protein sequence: CASSSLAAQETQYF.

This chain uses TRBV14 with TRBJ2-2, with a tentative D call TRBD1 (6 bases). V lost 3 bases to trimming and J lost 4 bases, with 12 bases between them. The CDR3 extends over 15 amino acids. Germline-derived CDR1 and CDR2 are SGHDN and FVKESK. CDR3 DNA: TGTGCCAGCAGCCACCTACAGGGATCCACCGGGGAGCTGTTTTTT. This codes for CASSHLQGSTGELFF.

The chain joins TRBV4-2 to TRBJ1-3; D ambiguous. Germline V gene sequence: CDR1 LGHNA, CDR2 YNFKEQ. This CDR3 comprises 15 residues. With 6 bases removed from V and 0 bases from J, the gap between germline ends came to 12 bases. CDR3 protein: CASRGRQSSGNTIYF. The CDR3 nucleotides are TGTGCCAGCAGGGGCAGGCAAAGCTCTGGAAACACCATATATTTT.

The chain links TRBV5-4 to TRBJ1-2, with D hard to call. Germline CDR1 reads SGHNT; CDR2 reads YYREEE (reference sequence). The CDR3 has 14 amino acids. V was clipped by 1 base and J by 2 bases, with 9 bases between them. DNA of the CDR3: TGTGCCAGCAGCTTGCTTCGATCCAACTATGGCTACACCTTC. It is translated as CASSLLRSNYGYTF.

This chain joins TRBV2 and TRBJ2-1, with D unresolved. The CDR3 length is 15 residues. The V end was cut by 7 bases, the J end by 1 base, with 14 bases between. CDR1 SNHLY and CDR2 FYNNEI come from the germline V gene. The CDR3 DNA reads TGTGCCAGCAACTTGGAGTTGGATTCCTACAATGAGCAGTTCTTC. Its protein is CASNLELDSYNEQFF.

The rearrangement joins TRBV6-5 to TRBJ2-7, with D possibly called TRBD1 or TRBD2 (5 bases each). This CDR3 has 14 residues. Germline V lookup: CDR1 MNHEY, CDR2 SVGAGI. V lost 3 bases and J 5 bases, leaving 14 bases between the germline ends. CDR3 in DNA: TGTGCCAGCAGTTATGCCGGGGCTCGGAACGAGCAGTACTTC. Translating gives CASSYAGARNEQYF.

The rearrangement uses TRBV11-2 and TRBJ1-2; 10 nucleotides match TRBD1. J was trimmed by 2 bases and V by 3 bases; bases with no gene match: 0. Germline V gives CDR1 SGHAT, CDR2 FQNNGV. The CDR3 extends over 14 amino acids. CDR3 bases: TGTGCCAGCAGCTTGACAGGGGGCAACTATGGCTACACCTTC. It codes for CASSLTGGNYGYTF.

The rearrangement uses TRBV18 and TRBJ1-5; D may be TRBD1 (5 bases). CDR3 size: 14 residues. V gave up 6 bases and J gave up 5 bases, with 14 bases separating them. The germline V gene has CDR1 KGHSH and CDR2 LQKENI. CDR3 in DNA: TGTGCCAGCTCCCTCTCGCGGGGGGATCAGCCCCAGCATTTT. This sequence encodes CASSLSRGDQPQHF.

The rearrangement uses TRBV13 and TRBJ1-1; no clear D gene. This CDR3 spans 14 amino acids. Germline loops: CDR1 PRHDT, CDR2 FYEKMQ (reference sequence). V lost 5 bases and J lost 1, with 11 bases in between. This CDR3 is CASSTRGGNTEAFF. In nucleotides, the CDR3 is TGTGCCAGCAGCACAAGAGGCGGGAACACTGAAGCTTTCTTT.

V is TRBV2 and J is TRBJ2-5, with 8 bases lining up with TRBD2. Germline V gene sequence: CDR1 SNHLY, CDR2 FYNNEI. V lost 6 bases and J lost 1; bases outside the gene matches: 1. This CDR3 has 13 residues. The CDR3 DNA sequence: TGTGCCAGCAGACTAGCGGCCCAAGAGACCCAGTACTTC. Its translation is CASRLAAQETQYF.

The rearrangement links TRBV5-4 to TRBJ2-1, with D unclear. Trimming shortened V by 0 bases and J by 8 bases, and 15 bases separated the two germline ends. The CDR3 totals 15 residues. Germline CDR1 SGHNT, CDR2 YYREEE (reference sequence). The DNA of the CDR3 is TGTGCCAGCAGCTTGGTTGGGGTAGGGTGGCATGAGCAGTTCTTC. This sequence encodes CASSLVGVGWHEQFF.